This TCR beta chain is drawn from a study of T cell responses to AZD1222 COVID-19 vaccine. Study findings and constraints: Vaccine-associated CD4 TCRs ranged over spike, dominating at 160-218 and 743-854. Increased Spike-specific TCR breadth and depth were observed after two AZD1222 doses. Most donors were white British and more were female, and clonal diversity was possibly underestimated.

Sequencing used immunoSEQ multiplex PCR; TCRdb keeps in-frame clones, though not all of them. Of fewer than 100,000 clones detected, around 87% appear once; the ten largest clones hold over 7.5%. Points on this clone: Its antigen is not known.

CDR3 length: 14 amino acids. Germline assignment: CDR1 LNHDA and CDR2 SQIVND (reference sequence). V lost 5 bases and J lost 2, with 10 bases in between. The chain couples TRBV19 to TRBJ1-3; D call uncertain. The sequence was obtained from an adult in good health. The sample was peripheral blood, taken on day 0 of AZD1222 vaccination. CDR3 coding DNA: TGTGCCAGTAGTCCGGGAACAGCTGGAAACACCATATATTTT. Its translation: CASSPGTAGNTIYF.